A selection of T cell receptor beta chains follows, all from one sample in a study of vaccination effects on CD4 cells after COVID-19. Method: immunoSEQ multiplex PCR; TCRdb's copy keeps in-frame clones and lacks some. The table includes 25,000 to 35,000 clones, more than 65% detected once. The antigens for these receptors are not known. The sequencing used CD4+ T cells from PBMCs cultured with HCoV-NL63 spike peptides, collected after COVID-19 vaccination. The receptors come from a human donor who received a COVID-19 vaccine. Each CDR3 is given with its conserved first and last residue. The order of the fields is CDR3 protein, V gene, D gene. D genes are given only for firm matches.

CASSVGHTGGSDEQYF | TRBV5-1 | TRBD1
CASSGGPGELFF | TRBV12-3/TRBV12-4 | .
CASSARLAGDNEQFF | TRBV7-2 | TRBD2
CAISESSGGTYNEQFF | TRBV10-3 | .
CASSLDGQGGVEAFF | TRBV5-1 | TRBD1
CSVSYLAGGLYEQYF | TRBV29-1 | TRBD2
CASSSPSAGAYNEQFF | TRBV6-5 | TRBD2
CASSLQGSQPQHF | TRBV6-2/TRBV6-3 | TRBD1
CASSEAHQQGGTDEQFF | TRBV6-1 | .
CASSPRGDYGYTF | TRBV18 | .
CASSLIGGETQYF | TRBV7-6 | TRBD2
CASRTPGNTEAFF | TRBV28 | .
CASSLRGLAGVSSMYEQYF | TRBV11-2 | TRBD2
CASSQGGGFSYEQYF | TRBV3-1/TRBV3-2 | TRBD2
CASLGGSHSGNTIYF | TRBV6-6 | .
CASSIRTGTYNEQFF | TRBV6-5 | TRBD1
CASTSGTGEYGYTF | TRBV27 | TRBD1
CASSITGTGYETQYF | TRBV7-2 | TRBD1
CASSLPGEETQYF | TRBV5-5 | .
CASSQGTRGTEAFF | TRBV19 | .
CASSFSGGYEKLFF | TRBV5-1 | TRBD1
CASRLGQGVYGYTF | TRBV6-5 | TRBD1
CASSLGQLSTDTQYF | TRBV5-4 | TRBD1
CASIDPGIPYNEQFF | TRBV10-2 | .
CANPGQGSCNEQFF | TRBV21-1 | .
CASSPQDTRNQPQHF | TRBV18 | .
CASSRVISGGQPYEQYF | TRBV4-2 | TRBD2
CASSTGGSGNTIYF | TRBV6-5 | TRBD1
CASSPYNQPQHF | TRBV5-8 | .
CASMRRAGTMNTEAFF | TRBV19 | .
CASSRQSSYEQYF | TRBV5-5 | .
CASSNARAYGYTF | TRBV25-1 | .
CATSDPGVRGFYNEQFF | TRBV24-1 | .
CASSPVSGGAGDTQYF | TRBV7-9 | TRBD2
CASGRDIATNEKLFF | TRBV6-5 | .
CASSTATGELFF | TRBV12-3/TRBV12-4 | .
CASSLRKNIQYF | TRBV18 | .
CASSPSGPGNYEQYF | TRBV27 | .
CASSPQLAKNIQYF | TRBV7-2 | .
CASSRGRPTGELFF | TRBV13 | .
CASMVSDSGNTIYF | TRBV12-1 | .